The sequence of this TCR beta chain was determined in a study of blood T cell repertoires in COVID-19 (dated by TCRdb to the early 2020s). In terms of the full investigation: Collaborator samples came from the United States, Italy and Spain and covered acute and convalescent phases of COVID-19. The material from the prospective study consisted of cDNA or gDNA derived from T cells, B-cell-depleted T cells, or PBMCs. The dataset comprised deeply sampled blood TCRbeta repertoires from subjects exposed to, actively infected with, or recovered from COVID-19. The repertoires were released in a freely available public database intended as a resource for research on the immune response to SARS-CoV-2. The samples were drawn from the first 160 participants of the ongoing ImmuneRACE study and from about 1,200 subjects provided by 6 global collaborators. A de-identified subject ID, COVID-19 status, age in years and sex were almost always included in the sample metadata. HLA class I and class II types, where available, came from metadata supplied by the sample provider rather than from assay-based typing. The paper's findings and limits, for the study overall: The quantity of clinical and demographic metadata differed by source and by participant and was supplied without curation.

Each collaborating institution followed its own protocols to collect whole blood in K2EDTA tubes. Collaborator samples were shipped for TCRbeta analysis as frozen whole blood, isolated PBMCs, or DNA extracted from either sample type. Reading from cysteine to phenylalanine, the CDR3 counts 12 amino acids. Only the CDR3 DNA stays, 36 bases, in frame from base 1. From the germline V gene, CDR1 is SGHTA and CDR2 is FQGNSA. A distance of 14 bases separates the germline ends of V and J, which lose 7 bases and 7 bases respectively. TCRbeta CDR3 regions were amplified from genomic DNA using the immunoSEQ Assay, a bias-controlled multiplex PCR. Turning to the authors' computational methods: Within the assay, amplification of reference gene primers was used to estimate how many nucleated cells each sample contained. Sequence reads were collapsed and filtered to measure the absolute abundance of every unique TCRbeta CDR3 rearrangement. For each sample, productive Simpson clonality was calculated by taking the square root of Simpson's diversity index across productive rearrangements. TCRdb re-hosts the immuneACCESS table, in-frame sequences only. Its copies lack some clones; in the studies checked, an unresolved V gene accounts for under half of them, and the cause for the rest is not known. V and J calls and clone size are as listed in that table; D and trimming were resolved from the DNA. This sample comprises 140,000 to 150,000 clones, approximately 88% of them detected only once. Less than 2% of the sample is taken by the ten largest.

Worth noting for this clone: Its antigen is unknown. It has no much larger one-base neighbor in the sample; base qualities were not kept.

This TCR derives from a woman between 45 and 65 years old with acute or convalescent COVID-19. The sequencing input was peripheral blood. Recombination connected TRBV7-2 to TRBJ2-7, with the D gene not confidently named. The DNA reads TGTGCCAGCACCCCTAGGTTCGGGGAGCAGTACTTC. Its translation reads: CASTPRFGEQYF.